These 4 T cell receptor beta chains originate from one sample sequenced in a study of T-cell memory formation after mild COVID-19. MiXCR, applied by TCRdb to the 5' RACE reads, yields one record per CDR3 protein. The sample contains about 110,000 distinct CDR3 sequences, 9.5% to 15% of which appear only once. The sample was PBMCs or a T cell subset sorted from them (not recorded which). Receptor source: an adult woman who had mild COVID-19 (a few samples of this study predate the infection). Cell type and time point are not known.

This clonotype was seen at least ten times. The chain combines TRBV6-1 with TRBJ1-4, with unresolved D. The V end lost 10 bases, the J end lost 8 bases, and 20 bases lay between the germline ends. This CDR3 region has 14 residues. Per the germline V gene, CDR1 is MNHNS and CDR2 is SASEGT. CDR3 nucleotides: TGTGCCATAAACTGGACTCCCGGAGGAGAAAAACTGTTTTTT. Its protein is CAINWTPGGEKLFF.

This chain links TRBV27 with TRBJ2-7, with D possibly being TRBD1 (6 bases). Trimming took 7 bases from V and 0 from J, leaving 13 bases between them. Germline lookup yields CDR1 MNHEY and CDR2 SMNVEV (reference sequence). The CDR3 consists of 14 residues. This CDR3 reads CASTARQDSYEQYF. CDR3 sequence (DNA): TGTGCCAGCACCGCTAGACAGGACTCCTACGAGCAGTACTTC.

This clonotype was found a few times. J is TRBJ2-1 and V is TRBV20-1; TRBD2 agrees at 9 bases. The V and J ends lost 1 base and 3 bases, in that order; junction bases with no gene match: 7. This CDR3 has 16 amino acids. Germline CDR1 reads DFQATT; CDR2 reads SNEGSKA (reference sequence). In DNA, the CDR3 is TGCAGTGCTAGAGGACCCAGCGGGGGGTTCTACAATGAGCAGTTCTTC. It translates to CSARGPSGGFYNEQFF.

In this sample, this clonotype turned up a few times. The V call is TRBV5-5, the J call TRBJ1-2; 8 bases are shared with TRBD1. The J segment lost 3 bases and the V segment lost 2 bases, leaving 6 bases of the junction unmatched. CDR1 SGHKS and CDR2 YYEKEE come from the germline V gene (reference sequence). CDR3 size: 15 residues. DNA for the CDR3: TGTGCCAGCAGCTTCGGACAGGGTAGTCACTATGGCTACACCTTC. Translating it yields CASSFGQGSHYGYTF.